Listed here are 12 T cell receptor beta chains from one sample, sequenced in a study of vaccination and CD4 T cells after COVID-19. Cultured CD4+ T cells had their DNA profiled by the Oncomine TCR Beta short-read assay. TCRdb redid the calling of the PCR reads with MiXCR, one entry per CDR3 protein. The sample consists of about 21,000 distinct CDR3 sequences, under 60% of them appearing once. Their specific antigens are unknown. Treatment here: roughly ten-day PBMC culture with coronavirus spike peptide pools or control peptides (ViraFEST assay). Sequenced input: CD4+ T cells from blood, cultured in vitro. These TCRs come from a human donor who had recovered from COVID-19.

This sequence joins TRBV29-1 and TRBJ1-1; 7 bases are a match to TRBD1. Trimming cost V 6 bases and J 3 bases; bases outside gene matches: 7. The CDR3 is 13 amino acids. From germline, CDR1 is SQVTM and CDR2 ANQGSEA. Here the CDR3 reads CSVSTGLDTEAFF. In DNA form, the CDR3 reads TGCAGCGTGTCGACAGGGTTGGACACTGAAGCTTTCTTT.

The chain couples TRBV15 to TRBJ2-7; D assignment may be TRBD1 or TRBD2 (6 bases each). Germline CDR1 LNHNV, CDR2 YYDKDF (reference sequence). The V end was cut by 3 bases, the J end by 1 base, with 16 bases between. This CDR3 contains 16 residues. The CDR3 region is CATSSGPGAWSYEQYF. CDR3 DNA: TGTGCCACCAGCAGTGGCCCGGGGGCATGGTCCTACGAGCAGTACTTC.

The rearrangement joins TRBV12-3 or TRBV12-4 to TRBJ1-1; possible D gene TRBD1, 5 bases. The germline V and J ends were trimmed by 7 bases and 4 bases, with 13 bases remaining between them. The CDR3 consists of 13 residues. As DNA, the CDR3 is TGTGCCAGCACCCTGGGGGGGGTCACTGAAGCTTTCTTT. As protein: CASTLGGVTEAFF.

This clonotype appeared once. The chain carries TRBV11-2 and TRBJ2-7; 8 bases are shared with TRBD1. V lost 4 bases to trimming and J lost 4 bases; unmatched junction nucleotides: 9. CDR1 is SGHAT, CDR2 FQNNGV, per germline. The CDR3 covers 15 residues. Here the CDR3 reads CASSYFGQGRYEQYF. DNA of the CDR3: TGTGCCAGCAGCTACTTTGGACAGGGACGATACGAGCAGTACTTC.

As DNA, the CDR3 is TGTGCCAGCAGTTTATACGGGGGCACAGATACGCAGTATTTT. Translated, it gives CASSLYGGTDTQYF. This chain joins TRBV6-2 or TRBV6-3 and TRBJ2-3, with TRBD2 as a possible D gene (5 bases). V was shortened by 4 bases and J by 1 base, with 9 bases between the two germline ends. Germline CDR1 and CDR2: MNHEY and SVGEGT. The CDR3 runs 14 residues.

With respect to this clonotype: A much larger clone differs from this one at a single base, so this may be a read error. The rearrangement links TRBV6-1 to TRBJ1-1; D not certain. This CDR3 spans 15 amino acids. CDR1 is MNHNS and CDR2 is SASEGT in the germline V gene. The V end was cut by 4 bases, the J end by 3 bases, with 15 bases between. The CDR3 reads CASSGGFSDYTEAFF. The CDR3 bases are TGTGCCAGCAGTGGAGGGTTTTCAGACTACACTGAAGCTTTCTTT.

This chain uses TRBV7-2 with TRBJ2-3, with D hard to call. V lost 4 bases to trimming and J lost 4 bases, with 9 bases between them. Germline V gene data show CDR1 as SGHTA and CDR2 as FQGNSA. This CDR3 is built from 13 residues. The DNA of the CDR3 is TGTGCCAGCAGCTCAATTCCGGCAGATACGCAGTATTTT. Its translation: CASSSIPADTQYF.

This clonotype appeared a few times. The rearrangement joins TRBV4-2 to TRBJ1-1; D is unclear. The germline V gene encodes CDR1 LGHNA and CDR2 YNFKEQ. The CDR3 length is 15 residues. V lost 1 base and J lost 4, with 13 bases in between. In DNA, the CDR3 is TGTGCCAGCAGCCAAGTAAAGGCCCGGGGCACTGAAGCTTTCTTT. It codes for CASSQVKARGTEAFF.

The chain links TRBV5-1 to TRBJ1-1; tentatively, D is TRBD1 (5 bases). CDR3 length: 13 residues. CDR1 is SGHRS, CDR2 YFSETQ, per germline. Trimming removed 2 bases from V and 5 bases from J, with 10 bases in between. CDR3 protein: CASSFPEGTEAFF. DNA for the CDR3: TGCGCCAGCAGCTTCCCCGAGGGGACTGAAGCTTTCTTT.

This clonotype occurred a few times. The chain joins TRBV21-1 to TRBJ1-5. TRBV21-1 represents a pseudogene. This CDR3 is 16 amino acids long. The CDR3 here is CASSKEYEEWSQPQHF. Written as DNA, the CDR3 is TGTGCCAGCAGCAAAGAGTACGAGGAGTGGAGTCAGCCCCAGCATTTT.

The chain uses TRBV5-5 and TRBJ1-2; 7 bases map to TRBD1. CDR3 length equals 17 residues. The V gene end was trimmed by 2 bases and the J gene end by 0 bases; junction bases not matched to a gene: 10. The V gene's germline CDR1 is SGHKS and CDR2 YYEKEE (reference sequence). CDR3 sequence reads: CASSLRQGSLANYGYTF. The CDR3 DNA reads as TGTGCCAGCAGCTTAAGACAGGGATCACTAGCTAACTATGGCTACACCTTC.

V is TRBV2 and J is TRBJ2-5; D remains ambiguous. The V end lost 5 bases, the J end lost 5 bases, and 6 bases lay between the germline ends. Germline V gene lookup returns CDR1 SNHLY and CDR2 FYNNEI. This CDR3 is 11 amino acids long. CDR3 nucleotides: TGTGCCAGCAGTCCCAGTGAGACCCAGTACTTC. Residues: CASSPSETQYF.